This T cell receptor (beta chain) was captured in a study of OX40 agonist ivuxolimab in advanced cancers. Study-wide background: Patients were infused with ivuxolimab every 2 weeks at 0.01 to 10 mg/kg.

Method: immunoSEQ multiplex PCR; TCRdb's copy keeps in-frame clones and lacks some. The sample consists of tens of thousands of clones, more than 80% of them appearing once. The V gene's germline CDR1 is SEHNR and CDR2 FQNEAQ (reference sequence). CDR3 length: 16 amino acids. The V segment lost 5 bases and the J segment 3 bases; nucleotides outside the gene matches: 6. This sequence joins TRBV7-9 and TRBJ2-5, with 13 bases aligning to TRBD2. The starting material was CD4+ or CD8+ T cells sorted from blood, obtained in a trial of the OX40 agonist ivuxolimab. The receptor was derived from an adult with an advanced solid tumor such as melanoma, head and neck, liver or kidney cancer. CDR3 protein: CASSPPGLAGEETQYF. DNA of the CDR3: TGTGCCAGCAGCCCACCCGGACTAGCGGGGGAAGAGACCCAGTACTTC. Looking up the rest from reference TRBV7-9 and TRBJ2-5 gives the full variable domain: DTGVSQNPRHKITKRGQNVTFRCDPISEHNRLYWYRQTLGQGPEFLTYFQNEAQLEKSRLLSDRFSAERPKGSFSTLEIQRTEQGDSAMYLCASSPPGLAGEETQYFGPGTRLLVL.